This TCR beta chain emerged from a study of cytomegalovirus exposure and HLA in healthy donors. The CDR3 is made up of 15 amino acids. The V gene's germline CDR1 is WNHNN and CDR2 SYGVQD (reference sequence). Between the trimmed V and J ends, which lost 2 bases and 2 bases, there was a span of 11 bases. This clone occurred a few times. Its antigen is undetermined. Study-wide results and caveats: The HLA-A and HLA-B alleles of most subjects were reportedly predicted accurately from TCR beta sequences.

PCR used 60 Vbeta primers and 13 Jbeta primers. Measured with immunoSEQ multiplex PCR; TCRdb has only the in-frame clones, and not every one. The sample holds 150,000 or so clones, around 81% seen once. The rearrangement uses TRBV10-1 and TRBJ2-3; tentatively, D is TRBD2 (6 bases). The receptor was derived from a man in his forties or fifties in good health and CMV-seronegative. The sample comprised PBMCs. This chain's CDR3 is CASSEVGGSTDTQYF. The DNA for the CDR3 is TGCGCCAGCAGTGAGGTGGGGGGTTCCACAGATACGCAGTATTTT.